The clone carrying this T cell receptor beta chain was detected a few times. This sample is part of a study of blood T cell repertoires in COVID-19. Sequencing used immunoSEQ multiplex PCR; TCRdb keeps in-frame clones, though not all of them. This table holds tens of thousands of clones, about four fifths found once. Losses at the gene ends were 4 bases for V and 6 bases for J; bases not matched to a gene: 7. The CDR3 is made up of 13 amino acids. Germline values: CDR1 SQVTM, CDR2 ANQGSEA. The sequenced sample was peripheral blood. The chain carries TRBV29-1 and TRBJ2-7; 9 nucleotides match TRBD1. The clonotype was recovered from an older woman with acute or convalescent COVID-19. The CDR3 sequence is CSVGGQGEGEQYF. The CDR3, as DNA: TGCAGCGTTGGGGGACAGGGAGAGGGCGAGCAGTACTTC.